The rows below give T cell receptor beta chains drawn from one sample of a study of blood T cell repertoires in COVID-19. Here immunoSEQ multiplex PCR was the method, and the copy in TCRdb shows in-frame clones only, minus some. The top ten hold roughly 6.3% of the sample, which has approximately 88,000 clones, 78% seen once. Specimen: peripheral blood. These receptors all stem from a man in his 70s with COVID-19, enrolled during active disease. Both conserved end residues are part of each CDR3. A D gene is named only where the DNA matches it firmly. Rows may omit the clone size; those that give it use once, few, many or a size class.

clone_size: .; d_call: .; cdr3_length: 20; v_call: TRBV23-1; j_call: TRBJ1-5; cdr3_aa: CASSQSVPPRMIFSNQPQHF; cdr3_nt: TGCGCCAGCAGTCAATCCGTCCCTCCCAGAATGATTTTTAGCAATCAGCCCCAGCATTTT
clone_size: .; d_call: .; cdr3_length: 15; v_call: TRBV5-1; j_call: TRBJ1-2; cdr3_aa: CASSFRPEDTYGYTF; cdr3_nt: TGCGCCAGCAGCTTTCGTCCTGAGGACACCTATGGCTACACCTTC
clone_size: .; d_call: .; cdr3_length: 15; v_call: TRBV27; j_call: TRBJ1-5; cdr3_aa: CASRDGGTSNQPQHF; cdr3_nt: TGTGCCAGCAGGGACGGGGGTACCTCAAATCAGCCCCAGCATTTT
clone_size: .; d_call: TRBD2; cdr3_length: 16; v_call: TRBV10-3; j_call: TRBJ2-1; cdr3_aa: CAISVLAGGRNNEQFF; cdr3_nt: TGTGCCATCAGTGTCCTAGCGGGAGGCCGCAACAATGAGCAGTTCTTC
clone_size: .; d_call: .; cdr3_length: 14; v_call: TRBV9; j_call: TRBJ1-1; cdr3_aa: CASSPRGVNTEAFF; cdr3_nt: TGTGCCAGCAGCCCCCGCGGAGTGAACACTGAAGCTTTCTTT
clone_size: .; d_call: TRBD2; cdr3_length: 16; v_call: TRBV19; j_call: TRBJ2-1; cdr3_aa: CASSPRLAGVANEQFF; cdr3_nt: TGTGCCAGTAGTCCAAGACTAGCGGGAGTGGCAAATGAGCAGTTCTTC
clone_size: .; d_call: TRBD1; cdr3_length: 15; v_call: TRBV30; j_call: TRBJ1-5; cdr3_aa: CAWSVGGGGNQPQHF; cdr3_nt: TGTGCCTGGAGTGTAGGAGGGGGCGGCAATCAGCCCCAGCATTTT
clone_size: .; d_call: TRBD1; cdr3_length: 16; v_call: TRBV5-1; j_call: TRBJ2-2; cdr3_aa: CASSPSGRGTTGELFF; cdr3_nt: TGCGCCAGCAGCCCCTCGGGCAGGGGGACGACCGGGGAGCTGTTTTTT
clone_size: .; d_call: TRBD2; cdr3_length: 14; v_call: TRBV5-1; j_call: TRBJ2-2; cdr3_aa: CASSPLAVTGELFF; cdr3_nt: TGCGCCAGCAGCCCACTAGCGGTCACCGGGGAGCTGTTTTTT
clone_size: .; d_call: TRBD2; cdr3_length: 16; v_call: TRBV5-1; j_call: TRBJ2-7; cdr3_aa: CASSRTLRDAGDEQYF; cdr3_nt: TGCGCCAGCAGCCGAACACTCAGGGACGCGGGAGACGAGCAGTACTTC
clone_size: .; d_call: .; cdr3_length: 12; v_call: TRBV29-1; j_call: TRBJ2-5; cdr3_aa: CSVGGRWETQYF; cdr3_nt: TGCAGCGTTGGCGGAAGGTGGGAGACCCAGTACTTC
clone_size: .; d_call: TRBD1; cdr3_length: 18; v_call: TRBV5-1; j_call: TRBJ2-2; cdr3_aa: CASSLGIRGTGETGELFF; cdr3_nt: TGCGCCAGCAGCTTGGGGATCCGAGGGACAGGGGAAACCGGGGAGCTGTTTTTT
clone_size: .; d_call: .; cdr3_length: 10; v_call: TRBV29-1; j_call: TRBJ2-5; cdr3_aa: CSVGVETQYF; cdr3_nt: TGCAGCGTTGGAGTTGAGACCCAGTACTTC
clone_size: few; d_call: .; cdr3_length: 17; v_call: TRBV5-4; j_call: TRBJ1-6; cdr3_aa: CASSKRTASSYNSPLHF; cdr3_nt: TGTGCCAGCAGCAAACGGACAGCGAGCTCCTATAATTCACCCCTCCACTTT
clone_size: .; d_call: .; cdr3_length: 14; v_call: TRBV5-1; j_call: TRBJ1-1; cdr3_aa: CASSSGAGGTEAFF; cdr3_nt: TGCGCCAGCAGTTCCGGGGCCGGGGGAACTGAAGCTTTCTTT
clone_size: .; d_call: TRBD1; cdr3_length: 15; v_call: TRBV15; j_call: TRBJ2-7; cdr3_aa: CATSRDRELSYEQYF; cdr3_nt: TGTGCCACCAGCCGGGACAGGGAGTTGTCCTACGAGCAGTACTTC
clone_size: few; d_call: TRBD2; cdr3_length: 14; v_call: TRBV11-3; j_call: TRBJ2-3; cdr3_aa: CASSSGGAEDTQYF; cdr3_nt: TGTGCCAGCAGCTCCGGGGGGGCGGAAGATACGCAGTATTTT
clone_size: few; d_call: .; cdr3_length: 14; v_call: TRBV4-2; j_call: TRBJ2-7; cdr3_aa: CASSQGRTAYEQYF; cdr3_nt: TGTGCCAGCAGCCAAGGCAGGACTGCCTACGAGCAGTACTTC
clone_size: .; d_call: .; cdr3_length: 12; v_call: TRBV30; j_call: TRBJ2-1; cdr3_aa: CAWSNSYNEQFF; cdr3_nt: TGTGCCTGGAGTAACTCGTACAATGAGCAGTTCTTC
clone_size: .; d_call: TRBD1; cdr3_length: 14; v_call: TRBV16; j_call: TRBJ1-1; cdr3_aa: CASSTDRGNTEAFF; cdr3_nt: TGTGCCAGCAGCACCGACAGGGGTAACACTGAAGCTTTCTTT
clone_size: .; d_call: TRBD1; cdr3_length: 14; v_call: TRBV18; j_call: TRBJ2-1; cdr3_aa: CASSSDRVLNEQFF; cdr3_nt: TGTGCCAGCTCGTCGGACAGGGTCTTGAATGAGCAGTTCTTC
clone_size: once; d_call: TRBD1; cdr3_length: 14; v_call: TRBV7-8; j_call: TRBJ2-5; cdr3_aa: CASSLGDREETQYF; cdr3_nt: TGTGCCAGCAGCTTAGGGGACAGGGAAGAGACCCAGTACTTC
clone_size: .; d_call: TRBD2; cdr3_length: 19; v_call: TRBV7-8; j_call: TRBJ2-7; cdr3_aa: CASSLVPSGGVLSSYEQYF; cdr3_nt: TGTGCCAGCAGCTTAGTGCCTAGCGGGGGGGTACTCAGCTCCTACGAGCAGTACTTC
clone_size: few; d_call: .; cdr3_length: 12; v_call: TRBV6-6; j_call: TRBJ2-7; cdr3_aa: CASTMSSYEQYF; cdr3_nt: TGTGCCAGCACCATGAGCTCCTACGAGCAGTACTTC